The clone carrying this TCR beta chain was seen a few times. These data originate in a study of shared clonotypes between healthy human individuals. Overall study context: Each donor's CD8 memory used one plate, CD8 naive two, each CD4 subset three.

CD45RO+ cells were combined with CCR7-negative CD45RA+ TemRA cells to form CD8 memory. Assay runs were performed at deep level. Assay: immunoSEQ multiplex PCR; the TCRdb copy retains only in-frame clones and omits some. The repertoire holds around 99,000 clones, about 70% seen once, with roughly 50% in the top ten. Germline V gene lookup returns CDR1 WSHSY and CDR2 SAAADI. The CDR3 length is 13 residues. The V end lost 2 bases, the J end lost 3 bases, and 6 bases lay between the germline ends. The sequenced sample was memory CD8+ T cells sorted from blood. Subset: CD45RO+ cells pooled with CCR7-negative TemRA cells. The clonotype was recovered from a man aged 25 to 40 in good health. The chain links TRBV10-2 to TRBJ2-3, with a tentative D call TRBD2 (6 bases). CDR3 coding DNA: TGCGCCAGCAGTGAGCGGGAGACAGATACGCAGTATTTT. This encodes CASSERETDTQYF.